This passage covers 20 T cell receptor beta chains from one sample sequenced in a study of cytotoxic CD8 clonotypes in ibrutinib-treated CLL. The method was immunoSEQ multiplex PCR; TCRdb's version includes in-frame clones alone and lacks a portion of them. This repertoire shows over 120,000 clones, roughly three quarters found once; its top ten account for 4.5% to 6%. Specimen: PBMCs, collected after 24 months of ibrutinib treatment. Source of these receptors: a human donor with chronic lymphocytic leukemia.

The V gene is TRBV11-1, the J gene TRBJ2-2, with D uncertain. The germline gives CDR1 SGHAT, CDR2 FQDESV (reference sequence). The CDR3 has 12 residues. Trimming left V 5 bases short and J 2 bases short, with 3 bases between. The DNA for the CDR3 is TGTGCCAGCAGCCAAAACACCGGGGAGCTGTTTTTT. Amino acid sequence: CASSQNTGELFF.

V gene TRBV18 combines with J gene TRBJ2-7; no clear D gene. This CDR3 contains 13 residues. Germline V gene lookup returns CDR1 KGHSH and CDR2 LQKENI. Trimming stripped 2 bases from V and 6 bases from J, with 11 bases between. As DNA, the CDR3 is TGTGCCAGCTCACCATCGGCCACCACCGAGCAGTACTTC. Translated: CASSPSATTEQYF.

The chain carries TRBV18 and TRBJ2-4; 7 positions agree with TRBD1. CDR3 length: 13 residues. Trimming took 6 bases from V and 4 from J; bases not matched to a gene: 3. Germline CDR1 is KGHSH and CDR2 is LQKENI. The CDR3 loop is CASSPGQKNIQYF. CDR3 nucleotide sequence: TGTGCCAGCTCCCCGGGACAGAAAAACATTCAGTACTTC.

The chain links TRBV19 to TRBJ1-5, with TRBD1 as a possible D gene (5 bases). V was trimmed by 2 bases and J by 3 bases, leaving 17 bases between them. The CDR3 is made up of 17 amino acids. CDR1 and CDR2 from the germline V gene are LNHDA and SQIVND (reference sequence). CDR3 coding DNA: TGTGCCAGTAGTATAATAGAGGGGACTGTCTTCAATCAGCCCCAGCATTTT. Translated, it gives CASSIIEGTVFNQPQHF.

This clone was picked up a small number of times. The CDR3, as DNA: TGTGCCTGCCGACTCTACACAGGGCATTCACCCCTCCACTTT. It codes for CACRLYTGHSPLHF. The rearrangement links TRBV30 to TRBJ1-6, with TRBD1 as a possible D gene (6 bases). Germline V CDR1 and CDR2: GTSNPN, SVGIG (reference sequence). V was clipped by 6 bases and J by 8 bases, with 17 bases between them. The CDR3 is made up of 14 amino acids. The full variable domain, rest sourced from reference TRBV30 and TRBJ1-6, is SQTIHQWPATLVQPVGSPLSLECTVEGTSNPNLYWYRQAAGRGLQLLFYSVGIGQISSEVPQNLSASRPQDRQFILSSKKLLLSDSGFYLCACRLYTGHSPLHFGNGTRLTVT.

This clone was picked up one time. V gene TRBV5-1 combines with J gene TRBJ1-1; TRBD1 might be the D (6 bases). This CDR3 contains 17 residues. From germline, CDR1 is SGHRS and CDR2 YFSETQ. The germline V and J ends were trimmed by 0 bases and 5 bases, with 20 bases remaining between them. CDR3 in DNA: TGCGCCAGCAGCTTGGTAGGACAGTCCGTCGGGGGGACTGAAGCTTTCTTT. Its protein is CASSLVGQSVGGTEAFF.

CDR3 nucleotide sequence: TGCGCCAGCAGCTTGGGGACTAACACCGGGGAGCTGTTTTTT. Translating gives CASSLGTNTGELFF. The chain is built from TRBV5-1 and TRBJ2-2, with D tentatively TRBD2 (5 bases). V shed 0 bases and J shed 2 bases, with 5 bases lying between them. Germline lookup yields CDR1 SGHRS and CDR2 YFSETQ. The CDR3 has 14 amino acids.

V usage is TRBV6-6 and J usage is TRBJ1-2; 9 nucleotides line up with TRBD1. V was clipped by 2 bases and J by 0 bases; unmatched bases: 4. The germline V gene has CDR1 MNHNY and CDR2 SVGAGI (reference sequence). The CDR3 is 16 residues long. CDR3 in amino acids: CASSYGTGTTNYGYTF. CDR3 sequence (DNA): TGTGCCAGCAGTTACGGGACAGGGACGACTAACTATGGCTACACCTTC.

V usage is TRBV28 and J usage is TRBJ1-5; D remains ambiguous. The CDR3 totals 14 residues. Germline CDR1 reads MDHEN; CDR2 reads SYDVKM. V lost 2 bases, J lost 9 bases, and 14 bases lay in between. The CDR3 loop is CASSLGPLVWPQHF. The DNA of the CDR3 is TGTGCCAGCAGTTTAGGGCCCCTTGTGTGGCCCCAGCATTTT.

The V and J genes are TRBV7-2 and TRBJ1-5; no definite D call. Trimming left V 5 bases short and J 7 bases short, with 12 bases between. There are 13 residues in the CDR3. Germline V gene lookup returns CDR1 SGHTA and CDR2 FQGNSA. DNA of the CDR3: TGTGCCAGCAGCCCCCACGCGGGCCAGCCCCAGCATTTT. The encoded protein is CASSPHAGQPQHF.

The CDR3 loop reads CASSARDYPSDTQYF. In nucleotides, the CDR3 is TGTGCCAGCAGCGCCCGGGACTACCCGTCAGATACGCAGTATTTT. The chain has TRBV11-2 and TRBJ2-3, with 7 bases identical to TRBD2. Trimming at V came to 5 bases and at J to 4 bases, leaving 9 bases not matched to a gene. Germline CDR1 is SGHAT and CDR2 is FQNNGV. The CDR3 length is 15 residues.

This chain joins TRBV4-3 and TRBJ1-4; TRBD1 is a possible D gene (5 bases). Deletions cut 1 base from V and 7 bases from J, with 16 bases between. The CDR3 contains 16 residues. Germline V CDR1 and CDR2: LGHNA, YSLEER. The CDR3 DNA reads TGCGCCAGCAGCCAAGTGCATCGACCTGGGGGTGAAAAACTGTTTTTT. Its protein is CASSQVHRPGGEKLFF.

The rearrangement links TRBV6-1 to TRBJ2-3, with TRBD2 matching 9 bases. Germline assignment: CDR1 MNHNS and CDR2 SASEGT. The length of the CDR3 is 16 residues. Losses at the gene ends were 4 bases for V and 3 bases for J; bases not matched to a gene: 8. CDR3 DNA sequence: TGTGCCAGCAGTGGGAGGGCGCGGGAGGGTACAGATACGCAGTATTTT. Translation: CASSGRAREGTDTQYF.

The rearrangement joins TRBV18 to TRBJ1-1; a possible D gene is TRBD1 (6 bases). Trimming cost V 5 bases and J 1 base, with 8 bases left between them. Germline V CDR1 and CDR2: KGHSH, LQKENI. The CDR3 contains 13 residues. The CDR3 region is CASSGGQNTEAFF. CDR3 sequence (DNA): TGTGCCAGCTCAGGGGGCCAGAACACTGAAGCTTTCTTT.

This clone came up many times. CDR3 sequence reads: CASSPGGGTQYF. Written as DNA, the CDR3 is TGTGCCAGCAGCCCCGGGGGGGGGACCCAGTACTTC. This chain joins TRBV11-2 and TRBJ2-5, with 8 bases matching TRBD2. The CDR3 is 12 amino acids. In germline, CDR1 is SGHAT, CDR2 FQNNGV. After removal of 5 bases from V and 7 bases from J, the junction contained 3 bases not matched to a gene.

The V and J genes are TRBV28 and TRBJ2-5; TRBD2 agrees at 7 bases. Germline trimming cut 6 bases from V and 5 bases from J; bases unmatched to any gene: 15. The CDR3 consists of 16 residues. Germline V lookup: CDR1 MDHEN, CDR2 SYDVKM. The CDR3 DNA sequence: TGTGCCAGCAGGGGCGCCGTGGGCAGGACTAGGGAGACCCAGTACTTC. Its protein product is CASRGAVGRTRETQYF.

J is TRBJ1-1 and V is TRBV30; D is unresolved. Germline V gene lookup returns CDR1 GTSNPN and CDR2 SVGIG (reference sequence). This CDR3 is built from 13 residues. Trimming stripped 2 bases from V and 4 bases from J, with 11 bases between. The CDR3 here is CAWSQWYGTEAFF. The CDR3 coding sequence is TGTGCCTGGAGTCAATGGTACGGCACTGAAGCTTTCTTT.

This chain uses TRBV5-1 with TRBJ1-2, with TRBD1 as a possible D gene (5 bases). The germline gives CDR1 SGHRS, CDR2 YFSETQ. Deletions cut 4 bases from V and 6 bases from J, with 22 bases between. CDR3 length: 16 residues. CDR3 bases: TGCGCCAGCAGCCCCGGTTTTGGGGCCCGGTCCGATGGCTACACCTTC. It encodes CASSPGFGARSDGYTF.

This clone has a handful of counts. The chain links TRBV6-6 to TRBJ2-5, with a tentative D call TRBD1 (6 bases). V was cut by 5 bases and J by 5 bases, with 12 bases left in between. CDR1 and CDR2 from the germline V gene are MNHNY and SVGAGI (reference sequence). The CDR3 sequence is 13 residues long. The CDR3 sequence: CASSDRPRETQYF. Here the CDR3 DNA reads TGTGCCAGCAGTGACAGGCCCAGGGAGACCCAGTACTTC.

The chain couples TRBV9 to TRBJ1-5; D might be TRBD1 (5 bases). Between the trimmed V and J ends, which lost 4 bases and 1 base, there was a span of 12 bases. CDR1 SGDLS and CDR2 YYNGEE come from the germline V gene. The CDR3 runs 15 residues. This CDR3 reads CASSPNGGSNQPQHF. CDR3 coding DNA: TGTGCCAGCAGCCCCAATGGGGGAAGCAATCAGCCCCAGCATTTT.